This T cell receptor (beta chain) was sequenced for a study of Graves' ophthalmopathy and Graves' hyperthyroidism. The CDR3 is 15 amino acids. Germline values: CDR1 ENHRY, CDR2 SYGVKD. Details on this clonotype: The germline gene is not matched at one end of the junction; a read error may be the cause.

Uncontrolled infections, pregnancy, lactation or other autoimmune diseases led to patient exclusion. Serum thyroxine and TRAb, along with clinical symptoms, thyroid ultrasound and orbital computed tomography, were what diagnosis relied on. Amplified TCR beta CDR3 regions were obtained using RNA transcripts as template. First-round RT-PCR relied on HTBI primers, and a second-round multiplex PCR came next. Using its own MiXCR run on the multiplex PCR reads, TCRdb lists one record per CDR3 protein. The data contain around 600,000 distinct CDR3 sequences, about two fifths of them singletons. Sequenced sample: peripheral blood. The clonotype originates from an adult man with Graves' ophthalmopathy. This chain connects TRBV10-3 to TRBJ1-4, with D hard to call. CDR3 in amino acids: CASSFTIATNEKLFF. As DNA, the CDR3 is TGTGCCAGCAGTTTCACGATTGCAACTAATGAAAAACTGTTTTTT.